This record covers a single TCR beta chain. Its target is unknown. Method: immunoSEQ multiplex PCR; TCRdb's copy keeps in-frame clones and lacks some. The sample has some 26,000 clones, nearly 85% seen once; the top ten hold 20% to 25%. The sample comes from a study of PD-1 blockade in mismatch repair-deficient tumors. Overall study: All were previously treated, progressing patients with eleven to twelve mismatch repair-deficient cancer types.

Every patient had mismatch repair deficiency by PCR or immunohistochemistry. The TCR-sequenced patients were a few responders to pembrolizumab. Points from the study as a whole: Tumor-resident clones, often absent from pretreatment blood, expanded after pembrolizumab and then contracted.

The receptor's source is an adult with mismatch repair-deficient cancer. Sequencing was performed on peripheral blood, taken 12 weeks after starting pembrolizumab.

CDR3 loop: CAISTVNTEAFF. CDR3 nucleotide sequence: TGTGCCATCTCCACAGTGAACACTGAAGCTTTCTTT. J is TRBJ1-1 and V is TRBV10-3; no definite D call. This CDR3 has 12 amino acids. Germline CDR1 and CDR2: ENHRY and SYGVKD. V was shortened by 8 bases and J by 0 bases, with 7 bases between the two germline ends.